These T cell receptor beta chains were read from a single sample in a study of cytomegalovirus exposure and HLA in healthy donors. The method was immunoSEQ multiplex PCR; TCRdb's version includes in-frame clones alone and lacks a portion of them. The repertoire holds roughly 200,000 clones, 76% seen once, with approximately 0.6% in the top ten. The specimen was PBMCs. All receptors derive from a man between 18 and 35 years old in good health and CMV-seronegative. CDR3s include the opening cysteine and the closing phenylalanine or tryptophan. The order of the fields is V gene, CDR3 length, J gene, clone size, D gene, CDR3 protein, CDR3 DNA. The D gene is left open where the match is weak. Rows give clone size only sometimes, using once, few, many, or a class for an expanded clone.

v_call: TRBV4-1
cdr3_length: 13
j_call: TRBJ2-7
clone_size: -
d_call: TRBD1
cdr3_aa: CASSQQTGYEQYF
cdr3_nt: TGCGCCAGCAGCCAACAGACAGGGTACGAGCAGTACTTC

v_call: TRBV2
cdr3_length: 14
j_call: TRBJ2-7
clone_size: -
d_call: TRBD2
cdr3_aa: CASSWTSGSYEQYF
cdr3_nt: TGTGCCAGCAGTTGGACTAGCGGGAGCTACGAGCAGTACTTC

v_call: TRBV19
cdr3_length: 14
j_call: TRBJ1-2
clone_size: -
d_call: -
cdr3_aa: CASSMGSTNYGYTF
cdr3_nt: TGTGCCAGTAGTATGGGCAGCACTAACTATGGCTACACCTTC

v_call: TRBV19
cdr3_length: 17
j_call: TRBJ1-4
clone_size: -
d_call: TRBD1
cdr3_aa: CASSVDRGLFGNEKLFF
cdr3_nt: TGTGCCAGTAGTGTGGACAGGGGGCTGTTTGGTAATGAAAAACTGTTTTTT

v_call: TRBV28
cdr3_length: 13
j_call: TRBJ1-2
clone_size: -
d_call: -
cdr3_aa: CASSDATVYGYTF
cdr3_nt: TGTGCCAGCAGTGACGCGACAGTCTATGGCTACACCTTC

v_call: TRBV6-6
cdr3_length: 14
j_call: TRBJ1-1
clone_size: -
d_call: TRBD1
cdr3_aa: CASRTGQMNTEAFF
cdr3_nt: TGTGCCAGCAGGACGGGACAGATGAACACTGAAGCTTTCTTT

v_call: TRBV28
cdr3_length: 11
j_call: TRBJ2-3
clone_size: once
d_call: -
cdr3_aa: CASRTTDTQYF
cdr3_nt: TGTGCCAGCAGAACAACAGATACGCAGTATTTT

v_call: TRBV10-1
cdr3_length: 14
j_call: TRBJ2-3
clone_size: -
d_call: TRBD1
cdr3_aa: CASSSKGAPDTQYF
cdr3_nt: TGCGCCAGCAGTAGTAAGGGGGCCCCAGATACGCAGTATTTT

v_call: TRBV20-1
cdr3_length: 11
j_call: TRBJ1-1
clone_size: once
d_call: -
cdr3_aa: CSAPRTSQAFF
cdr3_nt: TGCAGTGCTCCCCGGACAAGTCAGGCTTTCTTT

v_call: TRBV6-5
cdr3_length: 14
j_call: TRBJ1-4
clone_size: few
d_call: -
cdr3_aa: CASSLGGGLEKLFF
cdr3_nt: TGTGCCAGCAGCCTGGGAGGGGGATTGGAAAAACTGTTTTTT

v_call: TRBV19
cdr3_length: 15
j_call: TRBJ2-5
clone_size: -
d_call: TRBD1
cdr3_aa: CASSTRDRGVETQYF
cdr3_nt: TGTGCCAGTAGTACCCGGGACAGGGGAGTTGAGACCCAGTACTTC

v_call: TRBV13
cdr3_length: 16
j_call: TRBJ1-4
clone_size: -
d_call: -
cdr3_aa: CASSEGAVATNEKLFF
cdr3_nt: TGTGCCAGCAGTGAAGGGGCGGTGGCAACTAATGAAAAACTGTTTTTT

v_call: TRBV7-7
cdr3_length: 18
j_call: TRBJ2-5
clone_size: -
d_call: TRBD2
cdr3_aa: CASSLLGVAGFLQETQYF
cdr3_nt: TGTGCTAGCAGCTTATTGGGGGTAGCGGGATTCCTCCAAGAGACCCAGTACTTC

v_call: TRBV7-8
cdr3_length: 15
j_call: TRBJ1-1
clone_size: -
d_call: -
cdr3_aa: CASSLNRRSGTEAFF
cdr3_nt: TGTGCCAGCAGCTTGAATCGTCGGAGTGGGACTGAAGCTTTCTTT

v_call: TRBV19
cdr3_length: 17
j_call: TRBJ1-3
clone_size: few
d_call: -
cdr3_aa: CASQIRDSYLSGNTIYF
cdr3_nt: TGTGCCAGTCAAATCCGGGACTCCTACCTCTCTGGAAACACCATATATTTT

v_call: TRBV6-6
cdr3_length: 15
j_call: TRBJ2-1
clone_size: -
d_call: TRBD2
cdr3_aa: CASSATSGKWYEQFF
cdr3_nt: TGTGCCAGCAGCGCGACTAGCGGGAAATGGTATGAGCAGTTCTTC

v_call: TRBV18
cdr3_length: 16
j_call: TRBJ2-7
clone_size: -
d_call: TRBD2
cdr3_aa: CASSPPPERGPYEQYF
cdr3_nt: TGTGCCAGCTCACCACCTCCCGAGCGGGGTCCCTACGAGCAGTACTTC

v_call: TRBV5-4
cdr3_length: 15
j_call: TRBJ1-1
clone_size: -
d_call: -
cdr3_aa: CASSLRDRTNTEAFF
cdr3_nt: TGTGCCAGCAGCTTAAGAGACAGGACGAACACTGAAGCTTTCTTT

v_call: TRBV30
cdr3_length: 13
j_call: TRBJ2-5
clone_size: -
d_call: -
cdr3_aa: CAWSVRAGETQYF
cdr3_nt: TGTGCCTGGAGTGTTCGGGCAGGGGAGACCCAGTACTTC

v_call: TRBV2
cdr3_length: 15
j_call: TRBJ2-5
clone_size: -
d_call: -
cdr3_aa: CASSGSRGRGETQYF
cdr3_nt: TGTGCCAGCAGTGGGTCAAGGGGCCGGGGGGAGACCCAGTACTTC

v_call: TRBV20-1
cdr3_length: 11
j_call: TRBJ2-1
clone_size: -
d_call: -
cdr3_aa: CSALVPTSQFF
cdr3_nt: TGCAGTGCTCTCGTCCCCACATCGCAGTTCTTC

v_call: TRBV25-1
cdr3_length: 15
j_call: TRBJ1-3
clone_size: -
d_call: TRBD1
cdr3_aa: CASSVDRFSGNTIYF
cdr3_nt: TGTGCCAGCAGTGTGGACAGGTTCTCTGGAAACACCATATATTTT

v_call: TRBV19
cdr3_length: 16
j_call: TRBJ2-2
clone_size: -
d_call: -
cdr3_aa: CASSTRGTSNTGELFF
cdr3_nt: TGTGCCAGTAGTACCCGGGGAACCTCGAACACCGGGGAGCTGTTTTTT